The 9 T cell receptor beta chains given below trace back to one sample, sequenced in a study of vaccination and CD4 T cells after COVID-19. What these receptors recognize is not known. An Oncomine TCR Beta short-read assay was used to sequence the DNA from cultured CD4+ T cells. In TCRdb, the PCR reads were re-called with MiXCR into one record per CDR3 protein. The table records approximately 12,000 distinct CDR3 sequences, around 49% of them present only once. Treatment denoted: approximately 10-day PBMC culture with coronavirus spike peptide pools or control peptides (ViraFEST assay). The specimen was CD4+ T cells from blood, cultured in vitro. The receptors shown here come from a human donor who had recovered from COVID-19.

The chain employs TRBV20-1 and TRBJ2-2; 7 bases are a match to TRBD2. Per germline, CDR1 DFQATT and CDR2 SNEGSKA (reference sequence). With V trimmed by 2 bases and J by 6 bases, 9 bases remained unmatched. The CDR3 is 15 residues long. This chain's CDR3 is CSARWGGLLSGELFF. The CDR3, as DNA: TGCAGTGCTAGATGGGGGGGATTATTGTCCGGGGAGCTGTTTTTT.

The chain links TRBV6-5 to TRBJ1-3, with D unresolved. The CDR3 consists of 15 residues. Trimming removed 2 bases from V and 0 bases from J, with 8 bases in between. Per germline, CDR1 MNHEY and CDR2 SVGAGI. This CDR3 is CASSYPGYSGNTIYF. The CDR3 DNA reads as TGTGCCAGCAGTTACCCGGGATACTCTGGAAACACCATATATTTT.

The CDR3 is CASSLIPGKQETQYF. The DNA for the CDR3 is TGCGCCAGCAGCTTAATTCCGGGAAAACAAGAGACCCAGTACTTC. The chain carries TRBV5-1 and TRBJ2-5; D perhaps matches TRBD2 (5 bases). The CDR3 covers 15 residues. Germline V gene lookup returns CDR1 SGHRS and CDR2 YFSETQ. V was clipped by 2 bases and J by 2 bases, with 13 bases between them.

This clonotype was counted only a few times. This rearrangement joins TRBV6-1 to TRBJ1-1; D is perhaps TRBD1 (5 bases). The CDR3 length is 12 residues. Per the germline V gene, CDR1 is MNHNS and CDR2 is SASEGT. Deletions cut 7 bases from V and 0 bases from J, with 6 bases between. This CDR3 reads CASKGVNTEAFF. CDR3 in DNA: TGTGCCAGCAAAGGGGTGAACACTGAAGCTTTCTTT.

The chain has TRBV6-1 and TRBJ1-4, with D possibly TRBD1 on 5 matching bases. With 8 bases removed from V and 8 bases from J, the gap between germline ends came to 12 bases. This CDR3 is built from 12 residues. Germline assignment: CDR1 MNHNS and CDR2 SASEGT. The CDR3 sequence is CASQGVGEKLFF. Here the CDR3 DNA reads TGTGCCAGCCAAGGGGTGGGAGAAAAACTGTTTTTT.

The chain recombines TRBV20-1 with TRBJ1-2; possible D gene TRBD1, 6 bases. The CDR3 is made up of 11 amino acids. Trimming took off 5 bases at V and 4 bases at J, with 8 bases between the two ends. Looked up from germline, CDR1 is DFQATT and CDR2 is SNEGSKA (reference sequence). This CDR3 reads CSAGQTYGYTF. CDR3 bases: TGCAGTGCTGGACAGACCTATGGCTACACCTTC.

This clonotype has more than one count but fewer than ten. The chain uses TRBV6-2 or TRBV6-3 and TRBJ1-5; D possibly corresponds to TRBD1 (6 bases). In germline, CDR1 is MNHEY, CDR2 SVGEGT. This CDR3 has 14 amino acids. Trimming left V 1 base short and J 6 bases short, with 10 bases between. CDR3 loop: CASSYLGGSQPQHF. CDR3 DNA: TGTGCCAGCAGTTACTTAGGGGGGTCTCAGCCCCAGCATTTT.

This clonotype was seen a single time. The chain joins TRBV7-8 to TRBJ1-6; 8 nucleotides match TRBD1. The CDR3 covers 17 residues. CDR1 and CDR2 from the germline V gene are SGHVS and FQNEAQ. V shed 1 base and J 7 bases; nucleotides not matched to a gene: 9. In nucleotides, the CDR3 is TGTGCCAGCAGCTTAGGCGCGAAAGGACAGGGAAATTCACCCCTCCACTTT. It yields the protein CASSLGAKGQGNSPLHF.

This clonotype was seen more than once but under ten times. The chain recombines TRBV20-1 with TRBJ1-1; 8 bases are shared with TRBD1. Losses at the gene ends were 1 base for V and 4 bases for J; bases not matched to a gene: 8. The CDR3 covers 15 residues. Germline CDR1 is DFQATT and CDR2 is SNEGSKA (reference sequence). CDR3 loop: CSARVHQGARTEAFF. The CDR3 bases are TGCAGTGCTAGAGTACACCAGGGGGCGCGCACTGAAGCTTTCTTT.